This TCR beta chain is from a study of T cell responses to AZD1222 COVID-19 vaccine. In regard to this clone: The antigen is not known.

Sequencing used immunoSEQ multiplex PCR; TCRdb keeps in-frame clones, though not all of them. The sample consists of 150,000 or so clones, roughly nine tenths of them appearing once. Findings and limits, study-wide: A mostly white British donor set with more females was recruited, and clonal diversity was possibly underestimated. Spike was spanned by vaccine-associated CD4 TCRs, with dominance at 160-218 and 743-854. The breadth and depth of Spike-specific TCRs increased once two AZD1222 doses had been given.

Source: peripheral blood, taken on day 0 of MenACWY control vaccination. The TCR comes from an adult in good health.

CDR3 amino acids: CASSQEAWGEQYF. CDR3 sequence (DNA): TGTGCCAGCAGCCAGGAGGCCTGGGGCGAGCAGTACTTC. The J gene is TRBJ2-7, the V gene TRBV3-1 (or the pseudogene TRBV3-2); D may be TRBD2 (5 bases). The germline CDR1 and CDR2 sequences are LGHDT and YNNKEL (reference sequence). V was cut by 3 bases and J by 6 bases, with 12 bases left in between. The CDR3 has 13 amino acids.